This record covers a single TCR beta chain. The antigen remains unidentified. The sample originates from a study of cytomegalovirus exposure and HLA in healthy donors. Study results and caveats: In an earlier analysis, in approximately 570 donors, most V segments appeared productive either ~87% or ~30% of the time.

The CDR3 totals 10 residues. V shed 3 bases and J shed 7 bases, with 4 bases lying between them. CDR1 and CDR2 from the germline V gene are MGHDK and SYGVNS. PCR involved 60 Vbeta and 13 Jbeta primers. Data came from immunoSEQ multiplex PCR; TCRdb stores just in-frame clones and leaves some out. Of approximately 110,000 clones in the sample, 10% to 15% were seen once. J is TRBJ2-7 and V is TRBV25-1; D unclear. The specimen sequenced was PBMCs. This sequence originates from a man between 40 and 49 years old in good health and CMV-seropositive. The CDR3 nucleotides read TGTGCCAGCAGTGAGCGAGAGCAGTACTTC. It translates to CASSEREQYF.